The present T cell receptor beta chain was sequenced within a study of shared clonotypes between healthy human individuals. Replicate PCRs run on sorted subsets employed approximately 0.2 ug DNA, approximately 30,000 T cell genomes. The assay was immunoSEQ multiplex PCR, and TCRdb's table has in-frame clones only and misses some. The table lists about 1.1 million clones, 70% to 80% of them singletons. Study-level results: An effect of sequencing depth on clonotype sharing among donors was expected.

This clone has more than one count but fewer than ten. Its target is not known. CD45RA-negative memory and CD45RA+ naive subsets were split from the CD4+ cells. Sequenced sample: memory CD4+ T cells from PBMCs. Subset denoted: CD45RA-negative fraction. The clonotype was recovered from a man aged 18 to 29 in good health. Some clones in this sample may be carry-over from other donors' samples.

The CDR3 DNA is TGTGCCAGCAGCTCAATTGGGACAGTTAATGAGCAGTTCTTC. This translates into CASSSIGTVNEQFF. The chain couples TRBV28 to TRBJ2-1; 7 bases match TRBD1. Germline assignment: CDR1 MDHEN and CDR2 SYDVKM. V shed 6 bases and J 7 bases; nucleotides not matched to a gene: 9. This CDR3 is built from 14 residues.